This T cell receptor (beta chain) was identified in a study of human T cells and chemical hapten exposure. Study context: Subjects had 2% DPC placed on roughly 2 cm by roughly 2 cm of upper inner arm skin for sensitization. After 6 days, upper back 0.01% DPC patch tests were scored.

This clonotype turned up a few times. The time point denotes: patch test 1, 2 weeks after DPC sensitization. Treatment given: therapeutic diphenylcyclopropenone sensitization with weekly scalp DPC. In the library, unique molecular identifiers were attached to individual cDNA molecules. MiXCR, applied by TCRdb to the RACE reads, yields one record per CDR3 protein. The sample lists some 380,000 distinct CDR3 sequences; more than 4.5% were seen once. The material sequenced was whole blood, taken in connection with sensitization to the hapten diphenylcyclopropenone (DPC). The TCR was taken from a woman between 45 and 60 years old with alopecia areata. Some clones in this sample may be carry-over from other donors' samples.

The CDR3 region has the DNA TGTGCCAGTAGTCTTGGACTTGGGTCCGCCGGGGAGCTGTTTTTT. Amino acids: CASSLGLGSAGELFF. V gene TRBV19 combines with J gene TRBJ2-2; a possible D gene is TRBD2 (5 bases). Germline V gene sequence: CDR1 LNHDA, CDR2 SQIVND (reference sequence). This CDR3 is built from 15 residues. With 5 bases removed from V and 6 bases from J, the gap between germline ends came to 16 bases.